These 23 T cell receptor beta chains were all obtained from the same sample, sequenced in a study of T cells after yellow fever vaccination. One entry per CDR3 protein results from TCRdb running MiXCR on the 5' RACE reads. In the table there are 300,000 to 400,000 distinct CDR3 sequences, 8.7% of which are singletons. The source was PBMCs, collected on the day of the first yellow fever vaccination. Receptor source: a man aged 18-30 years who received the YFV17D yellow fever vaccine.

The chain recombines TRBV29-1 with TRBJ2-2, with 11 positions matching TRBD2. The CDR3 consists of 14 residues. Germline-derived CDR1 and CDR2 are SQVTM and ANQGSEA. V was clipped by 6 bases and J by 8 bases; unmatched bases: 8. Here the CDR3 DNA reads TGCAGCGTCCGACTAGCGGGGCGTGTTGGGGAGCTGTTTTTT. Translating it yields CSVRLAGRVGELFF.

The chain is built from TRBV19 and TRBJ2-2, with D possibly TRBD1 on 5 matching bases. V was shortened by 9 bases and J by 1 base, with 6 bases between the two germline ends. The CDR3 extends over 12 amino acids. The germline gives CDR1 LNHDA, CDR2 SQIVND (reference sequence). The chain's CDR3 is CASTGNTGELFF. CDR3 nucleotide sequence: TGTGCCAGCACAGGGAACACCGGGGAGCTGTTTTTT.

The J gene is TRBJ2-7, the V gene TRBV5-1; D not certain. The CDR3 is 9 residues long. V was clipped by 1 base and J by 10 bases, with 3 bases between them. Germline CDR1 SGHRS, CDR2 YFSETQ. The CDR3, as DNA: TGCGCCAGCAGCTTGCCACAGTACGTC. It encodes CASSLPQYV.

V and J are TRBV10-3 and TRBJ2-1; D not resolved. CDR1 and CDR2 from the germline V gene are ENHRY and SYGVKD. The CDR3 sequence is 13 residues long. Trimming stripped 7 bases from V and 5 bases from J, with 12 bases between. CDR3 nucleotide sequence: TGTGCCATCACCCGGTACTGGCACAATGAGCAGTTCTTC. Protein product: CAITRYWHNEQFF.

This clonotype was observed many times. The chain combines TRBV4-2 with TRBJ2-1; the match to TRBD2 covers 9 bases. The CDR3 is 16 amino acids. The ends lost 0 bases at V and 2 bases at J; junction bases unmatched: 2. The germline V gene encodes CDR1 LGHNA and CDR2 YNFKEQ. The CDR3 region is CASSQDGGGAYNEQFF. The CDR3 DNA sequence: TGTGCCAGCAGCCAAGACGGCGGGGGGGCCTACAATGAGCAGTTCTTC.

This chain links TRBV7-8 with TRBJ2-5; 10 bases match TRBD2. The V gene's germline CDR1 is SGHVS and CDR2 FQNEAQ. J lost 5 bases, V lost 2 bases, and 11 bases had no gene match. CDR3 length: 17 residues. The CDR3 nucleotides read TGTGCCAGCAGCTTAAGGATTAGCGGGGGGCTAGGGGAGACCCAGTACTTC. Translating it yields CASSLRISGGLGETQYF.

This clonotype turned up a few times. V is TRBV14 and J is TRBJ1-4; 8 nucleotides match TRBD1. This CDR3 has 16 amino acids. The junction had 4 bases not matched to a gene; V was cut back by 4 bases and J by 0 bases. Germline V gene sequence: CDR1 SGHDN, CDR2 FVKESK. This CDR3 is CASSRPTGATNEKLFF. The CDR3, as DNA: TGTGCCAGCAGCCGTCCGACAGGGGCAACTAATGAAAAACTGTTTTTT.

CDR3 nucleotides: TGCGCCAGCAGCCAAGTTGGCCGAAATCAGCCCCAGCATTTT. This encodes CASSQVGRNQPQHF. The rearrangement joins TRBV4-1 to TRBJ1-5; no firm D call. The V gene's germline CDR1 is MGHRA and CDR2 YSYEKL. The CDR3 is made up of 14 amino acids. Trimming removed 1 base from V and 4 bases from J, with 8 bases in between.

The rearrangement joins TRBV4-1 to TRBJ2-2; D is unclear. This CDR3 region has 17 residues. Trimming took off 1 base at V and 0 bases at J, with 12 bases between the two ends. Germline V gene data show CDR1 as MGHRA and CDR2 as YSYEKL. The chain's CDR3 is CASSQGVPLTNTGELFF. The CDR3 nucleotides read TGCGCCAGCAGCCAAGGGGTGCCATTGACGAACACCGGGGAGCTGTTTTTT.

This clonotype has only a few counts. The chain couples TRBV18 to TRBJ1-1; D is ambiguous. The CDR3 sequence is 13 residues long. Trimming stripped 2 bases from V and 0 bases from J, with 4 bases between. Germline V CDR1 and CDR2: KGHSH, LQKENI. CDR3 region: CASSPSVNTEAFF. CDR3 bases: TGTGCCAGCTCACCATCGGTGAACACTGAAGCTTTCTTT.

V is TRBV20-1 and J is TRBJ1-2, with 9 bases that match TRBD1. CDR3 size: 14 residues. Germline CDR1 and CDR2: DFQATT and SNEGSKA (reference sequence). Trimming at V came to 1 base and at J to 4 bases, leaving 4 bases not matched to a gene. DNA for the CDR3: TGCAGTGCTAGAGGACAGGGGGGGGTCTATGGCTACACCTTC. It yields the protein CSARGQGGVYGYTF.

Only a few counts were recorded for this clonotype. This chain connects TRBV29-1 to TRBJ1-1; 9 nucleotides align to TRBD1. CDR1 SQVTM and CDR2 ANQGSEA come from the germline V gene. The trim removed 7 bases at V and 5 bases at J, leaving 11 bases unmatched. This CDR3 region has 14 residues. The CDR3 nucleotides read TGCAGCGGACGTGAGACAGGGGGGGGGACTGAAGCTTTCTTT. This codes for CSGRETGGGTEAFF. Filled out from reference TRBV29-1 and TRBJ1-1, the complete variable domain reads SAVISQKPSRDICQRGTSLTIQCQVDSQVTMMFWYRQQPGQSLTLIATANQGSEATYESGFVIDKFPISRPNLTFSTLTVSNMSPEDSSIYLCSGRETGGGTEAFFGQGTRLTVV.

This clonotype was found a few times. The chain links TRBV9 to TRBJ1-5; TRBD1 is a possible D gene (5 bases). V was pared by 3 bases and J by 3 bases, with 13 bases between. The germline gives CDR1 SGDLS, CDR2 YYNGEE. The CDR3 extends over 15 amino acids. In DNA, the CDR3 is TGTGCCAGCAGCGAGGCGGGACTGATCAATCAGCCCCAGCATTTT. Protein product: CASSEAGLINQPQHF.

V and J are TRBV20-1 and TRBJ1-5; 7 bases match TRBD1. The CDR3 is 12 residues long. Losses at the gene ends were 4 bases for V and 4 bases for J; bases not matched to a gene: 1. Germline CDR1 is DFQATT and CDR2 is SNEGSKA (reference sequence). CDR3 amino acids: CSATTGNQPQHF. CDR3 DNA sequence: TGCAGTGCTACGACAGGGAATCAGCCCCAGCATTTT.

V gene TRBV2 combines with J gene TRBJ1-1, with unresolved D. The CDR3 consists of 11 residues. CDR1 and CDR2 from the germline V gene are SNHLY and FYNNEI. V lost 2 bases, J lost 7 bases, and 5 bases lay in between. Here the CDR3 reads CASSERGEAFF. CDR3 DNA sequence: TGTGCCAGCAGTGAACGGGGTGAAGCTTTCTTT. The full variable domain, in which reference TRBV2 and TRBJ1-1 provide the parts outside the CDR3, is EPEVTQTPSHQVTQMGQEVILRCVPISNHLYFYWYRQILGQKVEFLVSFYNNEISEKSEIFDDQFSVERPDGSNFTLKIRSTKLEDSAMYFCASSERGEAFFGQGTRLTVV.

This clonotype was recorded a few times. V is TRBV6-1 and J is TRBJ2-7, with TRBD2 identical over 8 bases. V lost 7 bases and J lost 2; bases outside the gene matches: 1. The CDR3 has 12 amino acids. Germline V CDR1 and CDR2: MNHNS, SASEGT. The CDR3 here is CASTGGAYEQYF. The CDR3 nucleotides read TGTGCCAGCACGGGGGGGGCCTACGAGCAGTACTTC.

The chain links TRBV4-3 to TRBJ2-1; 13 bases map to TRBD2. This CDR3 has 16 amino acids. Trimming at V came to 4 bases and at J to 7 bases, leaving 7 bases not matched to a gene. Germline values: CDR1 LGHNA, CDR2 YSLEER. CDR3 in DNA: TGCGCCAGCAGCCTCTGGGGACTAGCGGGGACTAATGAGCAGTTCTTC. Amino acids: CASSLWGLAGTNEQFF.

This clonotype was recorded many times. V gene TRBV20-1 combines with J gene TRBJ2-1; 8 bases are shared with TRBD1. V lost 6 bases, J lost 9 bases, and 7 bases stayed unmatched. In germline, CDR1 is DFQATT, CDR2 SNEGSKA (reference sequence). The CDR3 sequence is 12 residues long. CDR3 nucleotides: TGCAGTGCCCCGCAGGGGGCGGGTGAGCAGTTCTTC. Its protein is CSAPQGAGEQFF.

The chain has TRBV15 and TRBJ1-5, with no clear D. Trimming removed 8 bases at V and 0 bases at J, with 14 bases between. The germline CDR1 and CDR2 sequences are LNHNV and YYDKDF (reference sequence). The CDR3 is 15 amino acids. CDR3 in amino acids: CATATERYSNQPQHF. CDR3 coding DNA: TGTGCCACCGCGACTGAAAGGTATAGCAATCAGCCCCAGCATTTT.

This clonotype was seen at least ten times. V usage is TRBV21-1 and J usage is TRBJ2-2; the D call in the table, TRBD1, was not verified against the DNA. TRBV21-1 counts as a pseudogene. The CDR3 loop spans 15 amino acids. This CDR3 reads CAKGQGERRTGELFF. The CDR3, as DNA: TGTGCCAAGGGACAGGGGGAGCGCCGAACCGGGGAGCTGTTTTTT.

This clonotype was observed a handful of times. The chain uses TRBV7-9 and TRBJ1-5; D possibly corresponds to TRBD1 (6 bases). The V and J ends lost 5 bases and 2 bases respectively, with 13 bases between them. This CDR3 is built from 15 residues. Germline V lookup: CDR1 SEHNR, CDR2 FQNEAQ (reference sequence). The CDR3 nucleotides read TGTGCCAGCAGCGAAGACAGGCAAGGCAATCAGCCCCAGCATTTT. Amino acid sequence: CASSEDRQGNQPQHF.

The chain uses TRBV4-2 and TRBJ1-6; D possibly corresponds to TRBD1 (5 bases). Germline values: CDR1 LGHNA, CDR2 YNFKEQ. This CDR3 is 18 amino acids long. The V and J ends lost 5 bases and 4 bases respectively, with 21 bases between them. CDR3 region: CASSSGLLSCGYNSPLHF. The CDR3 DNA is TGTGCCAGCAGCTCGGGGCTCCTCTCCTGTGGATATAATTCACCCCTCCACTTT.

The DNA for the CDR3 is TGTGCCAGCAGCCCCGACGCTGCCGCCTATGGCTACACCTTC. It encodes CASSPDAAAYGYTF. The V and J genes are TRBV11-2 and TRBJ1-2; D is uncertain. This CDR3 is 14 amino acids long. Trimming cost V 5 bases and J 4 bases, with 14 bases left between them. Germline V gene sequence: CDR1 SGHAT, CDR2 FQNNGV.